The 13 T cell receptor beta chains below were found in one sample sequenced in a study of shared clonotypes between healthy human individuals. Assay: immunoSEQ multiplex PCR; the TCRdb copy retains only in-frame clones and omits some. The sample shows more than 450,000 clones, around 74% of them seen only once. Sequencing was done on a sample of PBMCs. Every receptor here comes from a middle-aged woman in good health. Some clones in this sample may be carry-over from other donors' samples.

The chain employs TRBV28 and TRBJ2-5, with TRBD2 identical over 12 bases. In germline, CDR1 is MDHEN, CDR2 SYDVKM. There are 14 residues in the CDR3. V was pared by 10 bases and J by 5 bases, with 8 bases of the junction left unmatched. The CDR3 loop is CATRLAGVVETQYF. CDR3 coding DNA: TGTGCCACTCGACTAGCGGGAGTTGTGGAGACCCAGTACTTC.

CDR3 loop: CASSTTYREQFF. CDR3 DNA sequence: TGTGCCAGTAGTACAACATACAGGGAGCAGTTCTTC. V and J are TRBV19 and TRBJ2-1; D is possibly TRBD1 (5 bases). Germline V gene data show CDR1 as LNHDA and CDR2 as SQIVND (reference sequence). CDR3 size: 12 residues. V lost 4 bases and J 10 bases, leaving 11 bases between the germline ends. The full variable domain, completed using reference TRBV19 and TRBJ2-1, is DGGITQSPKYLFRKEGQNVTLSCEQNLNHDAMYWYRQDPGQGLRLIYYSQIVNDFQKGDIAEGYSVSREKKESFPLTVTSAQKNPTAFYLCASSTTYREQFFGPGTRLTVL.

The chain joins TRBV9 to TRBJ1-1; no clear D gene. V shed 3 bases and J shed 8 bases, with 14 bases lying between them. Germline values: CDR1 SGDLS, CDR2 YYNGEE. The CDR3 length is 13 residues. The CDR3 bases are TGTGCCAGCAGCGGTAGGCAGTCTAGAGAAGCTTTCTTT. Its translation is CASSGRQSREAFF.

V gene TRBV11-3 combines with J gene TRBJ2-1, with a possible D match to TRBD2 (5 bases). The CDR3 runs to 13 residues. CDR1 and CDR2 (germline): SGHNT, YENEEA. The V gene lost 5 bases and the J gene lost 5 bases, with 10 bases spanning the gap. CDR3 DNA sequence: TGTGCCAGCAGCCACACTAGAAACAATGAGCAGTTCTTC. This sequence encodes CASSHTRNNEQFF.

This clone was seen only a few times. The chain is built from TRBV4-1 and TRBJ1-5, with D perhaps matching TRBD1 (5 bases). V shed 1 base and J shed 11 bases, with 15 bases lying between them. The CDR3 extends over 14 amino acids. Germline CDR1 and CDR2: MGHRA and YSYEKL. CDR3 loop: CASSQGISGTAQHF. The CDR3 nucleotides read TGCGCCAGCAGCCAAGGGATCTCTGGGACGGCCCAGCATTTT.

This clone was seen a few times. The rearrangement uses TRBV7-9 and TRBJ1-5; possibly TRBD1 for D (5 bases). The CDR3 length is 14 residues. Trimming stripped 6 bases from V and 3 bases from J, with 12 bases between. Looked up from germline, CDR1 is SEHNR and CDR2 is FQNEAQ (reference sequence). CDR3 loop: CASSAQGLNQPQHF. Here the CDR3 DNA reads TGTGCCAGCAGTGCCCAGGGCCTCAATCAGCCCCAGCATTTT.

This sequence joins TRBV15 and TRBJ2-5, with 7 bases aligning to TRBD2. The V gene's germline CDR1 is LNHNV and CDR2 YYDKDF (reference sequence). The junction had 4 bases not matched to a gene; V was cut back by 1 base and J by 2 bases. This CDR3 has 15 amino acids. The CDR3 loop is CATSRGEGSQETQYF. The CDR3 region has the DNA TGTGCCACCAGCAGAGGGGAGGGATCTCAAGAGACCCAGTACTTC.

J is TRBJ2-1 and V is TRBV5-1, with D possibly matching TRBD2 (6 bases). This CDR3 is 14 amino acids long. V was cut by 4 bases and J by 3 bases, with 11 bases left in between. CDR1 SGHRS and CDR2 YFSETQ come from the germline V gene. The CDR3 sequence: CASSPGLNYNEQFF. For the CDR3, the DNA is TGCGCCAGCAGCCCGGGACTTAACTACAATGAGCAGTTCTTC.

The CDR3 nucleotides read TGTGCCAGCAGCCCGACTGGCACAGATACGCAGTATTTT. As protein: CASSPTGTDTQYF. The genes are TRBV6-5 and TRBJ2-3; D call uncertain. V lost 6 bases and J lost 1, with 8 bases in between. This CDR3 is built from 13 residues. CDR1 is MNHEY and CDR2 is SVGAGI in the germline V gene.

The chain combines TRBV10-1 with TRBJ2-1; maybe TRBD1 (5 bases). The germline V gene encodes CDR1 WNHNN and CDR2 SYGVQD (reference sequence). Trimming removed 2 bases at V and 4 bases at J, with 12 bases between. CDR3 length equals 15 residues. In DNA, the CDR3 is TGCGCCAGCAGTGAGACAGGACGAGGATACAATGAGCAGTTCTTC. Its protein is CASSETGRGYNEQFF.

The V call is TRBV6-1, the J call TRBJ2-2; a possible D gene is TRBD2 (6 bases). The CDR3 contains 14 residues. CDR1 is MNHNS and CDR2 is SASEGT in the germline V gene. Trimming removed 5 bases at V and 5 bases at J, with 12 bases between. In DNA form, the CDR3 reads TGTGCCAGCAGTCGCGGGACTTTTACCGGGGAGCTGTTTTTT. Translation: CASSRGTFTGELFF.

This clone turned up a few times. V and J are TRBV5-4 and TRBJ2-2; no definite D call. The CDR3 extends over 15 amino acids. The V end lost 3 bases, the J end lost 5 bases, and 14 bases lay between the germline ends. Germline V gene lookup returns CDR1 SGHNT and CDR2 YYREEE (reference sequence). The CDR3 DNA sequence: TGTGCCAGCAGCTACGACCCTAGGAGTACCGGGGAGCTGTTTTTT. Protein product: CASSYDPRSTGELFF. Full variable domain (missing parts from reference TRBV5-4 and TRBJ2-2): ETGVTQSPTHLIKTRGQQVTLRCSSQSGHNTVSWYQQALGQGPQFIFQYYREEENGRGNFPPRFSGLQFPNYSSELNVNALELDDSALYLCASSYDPRSTGELFFGEGSRLTVL.

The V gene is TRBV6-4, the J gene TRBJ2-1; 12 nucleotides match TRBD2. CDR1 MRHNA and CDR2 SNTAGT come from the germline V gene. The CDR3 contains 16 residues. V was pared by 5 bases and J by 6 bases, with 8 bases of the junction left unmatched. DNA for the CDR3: TGTGCCAGCAGTCTCCTAGCGGGAGGGCCAGGCAATGAGCAGTTCTTC. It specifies CASSLLAGGPGNEQFF.